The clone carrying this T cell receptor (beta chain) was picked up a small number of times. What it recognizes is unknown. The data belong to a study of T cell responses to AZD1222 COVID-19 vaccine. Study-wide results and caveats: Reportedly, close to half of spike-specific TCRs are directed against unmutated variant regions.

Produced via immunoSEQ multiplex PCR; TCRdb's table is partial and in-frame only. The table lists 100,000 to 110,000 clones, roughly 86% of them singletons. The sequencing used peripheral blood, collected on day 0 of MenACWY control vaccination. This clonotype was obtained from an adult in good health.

DNA for the CDR3: TGTGCCAGCAGCCGCGACAGGACAACAAATAACTATGGCTACACCTTC. Protein product: CASSRDRTTNNYGYTF. The chain joins TRBV4-2 to TRBJ1-2; possible D gene TRBD1, 6 bases. Germline CDR1 LGHNA, CDR2 YNFKEQ. CDR3 length: 16 residues. V lost 4 bases and J 1 base, leaving 16 bases between the germline ends.